These T cell receptor beta chains were read from a single sample in a study of blood T cell repertoires in COVID-19. Profiled with immunoSEQ multiplex PCR; TCRdb holds only in-frame clones, not every one. The profile shows fewer than 200,000 clones, around 85% of them singletons. The sequencing sample was made of peripheral blood. These receptor sequences come from a man aged 70 or older with active or convalescent COVID-19. CDR3s include the opening cysteine and the closing phenylalanine or tryptophan. The order of the fields is clone size, J gene, V gene, D gene, CDR3 protein, CDR3 DNA. The D gene is left open where the match is weak. Clone size is given for some rows only: seen once, a few or many times, or a class if the clone is expanded.

clone_size: few; j_call: TRBJ1-1; v_call: TRBV2; d_call: NA; cdr3_aa: CASAGGHTEAFF; cdr3_nt: TGTGCCAGTGCAGGAGGCCACACTGAAGCTTTCTTT
clone_size: NA; j_call: TRBJ1-2; v_call: TRBV4-3; d_call: TRBD1; cdr3_aa: CASSQGRDRGYGYTF; cdr3_nt: TGCGCCAGCAGCCAAGGCCGGGACAGGGGGTATGGCTACACCTTC
clone_size: NA; j_call: TRBJ2-5; v_call: TRBV6-5; d_call: TRBD2; cdr3_aa: CASSRGLVGETQYF; cdr3_nt: TGTGCCAGCAGCCGGGGACTAGTAGGAGAGACCCAGTACTTC
clone_size: few; j_call: TRBJ2-7; v_call: TRBV3-1/TRBV3-2; d_call: TRBD2; cdr3_aa: CASSHGTRTYEQYF; cdr3_nt: TGTGCCAGCAGCCACGGGACTAGGACCTACGAGCAGTACTTC
clone_size: NA; j_call: TRBJ1-1; v_call: TRBV7-9; d_call: NA; cdr3_aa: CASSVVGYREETEAFF; cdr3_nt: TGTGCCAGCAGCGTAGTGGGGTACAGGGAAGAGACTGAAGCTTTCTTT
clone_size: NA; j_call: TRBJ2-2; v_call: TRBV10-3; d_call: TRBD1; cdr3_aa: CAISESGTGAGELFF; cdr3_nt: TGTGCCATCAGTGAGTCGGGGACAGGGGCCGGGGAGCTGTTTTTT
clone_size: few; j_call: TRBJ2-2; v_call: TRBV4-3; d_call: NA; cdr3_aa: CASSLSGGWTAQRNTGELFF; cdr3_nt: TGCGCCAGCAGCCTTAGTGGAGGCTGGACAGCCCAAAGGAACACCGGGGAGCTGTTTTTT
clone_size: NA; j_call: TRBJ1-3; v_call: TRBV6-6; d_call: NA; cdr3_aa: CASSYDGRGIGTIYF; cdr3_nt: TGTGCCAGCAGTTACGATGGCAGGGGAATCGGCACCATATATTTT
clone_size: NA; j_call: TRBJ2-7; v_call: TRBV5-1; d_call: TRBD2; cdr3_aa: CASSLGTSDRENEQYF; cdr3_nt: TGCGCCAGCAGCTTAGGGACTAGCGACAGAGAAAACGAGCAGTACTTC
clone_size: few; j_call: TRBJ1-5; v_call: TRBV6-8; d_call: NA; cdr3_aa: CASSYPFYSNQPQHF; cdr3_nt: TGTGCCAGCAGTTACCCCTTCTATAGCAATCAGCCCCAGCATTTT
clone_size: NA; j_call: TRBJ1-1; v_call: TRBV14; d_call: NA; cdr3_aa: CASSHRRVGTEAFF; cdr3_nt: TGTGCCAGCAGCCACCGCCGGGTCGGCACTGAAGCTTTCTTT
clone_size: NA; j_call: TRBJ1-2; v_call: TRBV23-1; d_call: NA; cdr3_aa: CASSQYMYGYTF; cdr3_nt: TGCGCCAGCAGTCAATACATGTATGGCTACACCTTC
clone_size: NA; j_call: TRBJ1-1; v_call: TRBV5-1; d_call: NA; cdr3_aa: CASSLAGGLDTEAFF; cdr3_nt: TGCGCCAGCAGCTTGGCCGGGGGATTGGACACTGAAGCTTTCTTT
clone_size: NA; j_call: TRBJ2-2; v_call: TRBV7-8; d_call: NA; cdr3_aa: CASSSPRDPRGTGELFF; cdr3_nt: TGTGCCAGCAGCAGCCCCCGAGACCCTCGGGGCACCGGGGAGCTGTTTTTT
clone_size: NA; j_call: TRBJ1-1; v_call: TRBV2; d_call: NA; cdr3_aa: CASTQDWNTEAFF; cdr3_nt: TGTGCCAGCACCCAGGATTGGAACACTGAAGCTTTCTTT
clone_size: NA; j_call: TRBJ1-3; v_call: TRBV4-1; d_call: NA; cdr3_aa: CASSQDMTASGNTIYF; cdr3_nt: TGCGCCAGCAGCCAAGATATGACAGCCTCTGGAAACACCATATATTTT
clone_size: NA; j_call: TRBJ1-2; v_call: TRBV3-1/TRBV3-2; d_call: NA; cdr3_aa: CASSQDLGAGYGYTF; cdr3_nt: TGTGCCAGCAGCCAAGATCTAGGGGCCGGTTATGGCTACACCTTC
clone_size: NA; j_call: TRBJ2-1; v_call: TRBV5-1; d_call: NA; cdr3_aa: CASSPGQTYNEQFF; cdr3_nt: TGCGCCAGCAGCCCCGGACAGACCTACAATGAGCAGTTCTTC
clone_size: NA; j_call: TRBJ1-1; v_call: TRBV6-1; d_call: NA; cdr3_aa: CASSDRDTEAFF; cdr3_nt: TGTGCCAGCAGTGACAGGGACACTGAAGCTTTCTTT
clone_size: NA; j_call: TRBJ2-3; v_call: TRBV29-1; d_call: TRBD2; cdr3_aa: CSVSRLAGGATDTQYF; cdr3_nt: TGCAGCGTCTCACGACTAGCGGGGGGCGCCACAGATACGCAGTATTTT
clone_size: NA; j_call: TRBJ2-7; v_call: TRBV5-1; d_call: NA; cdr3_aa: CASSFGGGHSYEQYF; cdr3_nt: TGCGCCAGCAGCTTCGGCGGGGGCCACTCCTACGAGCAGTACTTC
clone_size: NA; j_call: TRBJ2-2; v_call: TRBV6-4; d_call: NA; cdr3_aa: CASSPGEEAGELFF; cdr3_nt: TGTGCCAGCAGTCCCGGAGAGGAGGCCGGGGAGCTGTTTTTT